This T cell receptor (beta chain) appears in the sequencing data of a study of T cell responses to AZD1222 COVID-19 vaccine. Study-level information: Analyses pooled second doses at about 4 or about 12 weeks.

About this clone: The antigen is undetermined.

Clones were sequenced by immunoSEQ multiplex PCR, and TCRdb holds only the in-frame ones, with some missing. The table lists 110,000 to 150,000 clones, 70% to 90% of them singletons. Study-wide results and limits: Females made up more of the donors, who were largely white British, and clonal diversity may have come out too low. Spike as a whole was targeted by vaccine-associated CD4 TCRs, dominant at 160-218 and 743-854.

Germline loops: CDR1 SGDLS, CDR2 YYNGEE. The CDR3 is 15 amino acids. V shed 3 bases and J shed 2 bases, with 13 bases lying between them. The sequenced sample was peripheral blood, obtained on day 0 of AZD1222 vaccination. The sequence came from an adult in good health. The genes are TRBV9 and TRBJ2-3, with D possibly being TRBD1 (6 bases). This chain's CDR3 is CASSEGVGATDTQYF. In DNA form, the CDR3 reads TGTGCCAGCAGCGAAGGGGTGGGGGCCACAGATACGCAGTATTTT.